These 18 T cell receptor beta chains share one sample of origin, sequenced in a study of vaccination effects on CD4 cells after COVID-19. On approximately day 9 of culture, CD4+ T cells were separated out. Participants got two doses of BNT162b2 or mRNA-1273 vaccine. No antigens are known for them. TCRdb keeps only in-frame clones here, not all; method: immunoSEQ multiplex PCR. The profile covers just under 75,000 clones, with 65% to 80% appearing a single time and about 2% taken by the ten largest. The source material was CD4+ T cells from PBMCs cultured without peptide, sampled after COVID-19 vaccination. These receptors all stem from a human donor who received a COVID-19 vaccine.

This clone has a handful of counts. V and J are TRBV7-2 and TRBJ1-4; no clear D gene. Germline CDR1 reads SGHTA; CDR2 reads FQGNSA. V lost 5 bases and J 7 bases, leaving 14 bases between the germline ends. This CDR3 region has 14 residues. CDR3: CASSPDMGSEKLFF. The CDR3 DNA reads TGTGCCAGCAGCCCAGATATGGGATCTGAAAAACTGTTTTTT. Full variable domain (outside the CDR3, taken from reference TRBV7-2 and TRBJ1-4): GAGVSQSPSNKVTEKGKDVELRCDPISGHTALYWYRQSLGQGLEFLIYFQGNSAPDKSGLPSDRFSAERTGGSVSTLTIQRTQQEDSAVYLCASSPDMGSEKLFFGSGTQLSVL.

About this clone: The sample contains more than one DNA sequence encoding this CDR3. This chain connects TRBV12-3 or TRBV12-4 to TRBJ1-2; D is unresolved. The germline V and J ends were trimmed by 3 bases and 5 bases, with 7 bases remaining between them. This CDR3 is 12 amino acids long. Here the CDR3 reads CASSFEGYGYTF. The CDR3 DNA reads TGTGCCAGCAGTTTTGAGGGATATGGCTACACCTTC.

By its share, this clone is medium-sized (0.01 to 0.1%). This chain uses TRBV19 with TRBJ1-2; no definite D call. With 5 bases removed from V and 2 bases from J, the gap between germline ends came to 6 bases. This CDR3 comprises 12 residues. Germline CDR1 reads LNHDA; CDR2 reads SQIVND (reference sequence). For the CDR3, the DNA is TGTGCCAGTAGTTACATGAACTATGGCTACACCTTC. Translating it yields CASSYMNYGYTF.

The V and J genes are TRBV4-1 and TRBJ1-5, with D uncertain. Germline V gene data show CDR1 as MGHRA and CDR2 as YSYEKL. This CDR3 has 14 amino acids. V was shortened by 0 bases and J by 7 bases, with 10 bases between the two germline ends. CDR3 region: CASSQDPGKQPQHF. Written as DNA, the CDR3 is TGCGCCAGCAGCCAAGATCCCGGGAAGCAGCCCCAGCATTTT.

This clone has ten or more counts. The chain recombines TRBV5-1 with TRBJ1-2; D unresolved. Germline V gene sequence: CDR1 SGHRS, CDR2 YFSETQ. This CDR3 is 13 amino acids long. V lost 3 bases to trimming and J lost 4 bases, with 10 bases between them. DNA of the CDR3: TGCGCCAGCAGCTATTCGGAACCCTATGGCTACACCTTC. Translating gives CASSYSEPYGYTF.

The genes are TRBV19 and TRBJ1-1; perhaps TRBD1 as D (6 bases). With 5 bases removed from V and 0 bases from J, the gap between germline ends came to 10 bases. CDR1 and CDR2 (germline): LNHDA, SQIVND (reference sequence). The CDR3 consists of 14 residues. CDR3 coding DNA: TGTGCCAGTAGTCCGGGACAACTGAACACTGAAGCTTTCTTT. Residues: CASSPGQLNTEAFF.

This clone turned up a few times. The genes are TRBV28 and TRBJ1-5; D is unclear. The CDR3 contains 13 residues. Germline values: CDR1 MDHEN, CDR2 SYDVKM. Deletions cut 7 bases from V and 5 bases from J, with 12 bases between. The CDR3 sequence is CASTLRWDQPQHF. The CDR3 DNA sequence: TGTGCCAGCACCCTGAGGTGGGATCAGCCCCAGCATTTT.

The rearrangement joins TRBV5-1 to TRBJ2-2, with TRBD2 matching over 9 bases. After removal of 4 bases from V and 5 bases from J, the junction contained 6 bases not matched to a gene. The CDR3 loop spans 15 amino acids. The V gene's germline CDR1 is SGHRS and CDR2 YFSETQ. The CDR3 coding sequence is TGCGCCAGCAGCCCCGGGACTAGCAATACCGGGGAGCTGTTTTTT. Translation: CASSPGTSNTGELFF.

The genes are TRBV7-2 and TRBJ1-2; the D is unclear. With 7 bases removed from V and 8 bases from J, the gap between germline ends came to 23 bases. Per the germline V gene, CDR1 is SGHTA and CDR2 is FQGNSA. The CDR3 loop spans 15 amino acids. The CDR3 nucleotides read TGTGCCAGCACCTACTACCAATCAGGCCTAGAAGGCTACACCTTC. Amino acid sequence: CASTYYQSGLEGYTF. Complete variable domain (other parts from reference TRBV7-2 and TRBJ1-2): GAGVSQSPSNKVTEKGKDVELRCDPISGHTALYWYRQSLGQGLEFLIYFQGNSAPDKSGLPSDRFSAERTGGSVSTLTIQRTQQEDSAVYLCASTYYQSGLEGYTFGSGTRLTVV.

This clone was seen just once. The J gene is TRBJ2-2, the V gene TRBV6-5; no clear D. The germline CDR1 and CDR2 sequences are MNHEY and SVGAGI. Trimming stripped 2 bases from V and 4 bases from J, with 11 bases between. This CDR3 contains 15 residues. CDR3 DNA: TGTGCCAGCAGTTACAGGGCGGACGGCACCGGGGAGCTGTTTTTT. Amino acid sequence: CASSYRADGTGELFF.

V gene TRBV29-1 combines with J gene TRBJ2-1; either TRBD1 or TRBD2 may supply D (6 bases each). The CDR3 loop spans 13 amino acids. Germline lookup yields CDR1 SQVTM and CDR2 ANQGSEA. Trimming removed 8 bases at V and 9 bases at J, with 20 bases between. CDR3 in amino acids: CSLLGFGGGEQFF. CDR3 nucleotide sequence: TGCAGCCTTCTAGGTTTTGGAGGGGGTGAGCAGTTCTTC.

The table lists this clone with a few counts. This chain links TRBV2 with TRBJ2-1; D remains unclear. Trimming pared 6 bases from V and 8 bases from J, leaving 14 bases between. CDR1 and CDR2 from the germline V gene are SNHLY and FYNNEI. The CDR3 has 13 amino acids. CDR3 loop: CASRVDLGDEQFF. Written as DNA, the CDR3 is TGTGCCAGCAGGGTTGACTTAGGCGATGAGCAGTTCTTC.

The chain recombines TRBV2 with TRBJ1-2, with unresolved D. This CDR3 contains 13 residues. In germline, CDR1 is SNHLY, CDR2 FYNNEI. V was cut by 5 bases and J by 4 bases, with 11 bases left in between. The CDR3 here is CASSPGMSYGYTF. In nucleotides, the CDR3 is TGTGCCAGCAGTCCGGGAATGAGCTATGGCTACACCTTC. Drawing the rest from reference TRBV2 and TRBJ1-2, the complete variable domain is EPEVTQTPSHQVTQMGQEVILRCVPISNHLYFYWYRQILGQKVEFLVSFYNNEISEKSEIFDDQFSVERPDGSNFTLKIRSTKLEDSAMYFCASSPGMSYGYTFGSGTRLTVV.

The rearrangement links TRBV2 to TRBJ2-3; D is possibly TRBD1 (5 bases). Germline lookup yields CDR1 SNHLY and CDR2 FYNNEI. The V end was cut by 7 bases, the J end by 4 bases, with 15 bases between. The CDR3 sequence is 14 residues long. CDR3 in amino acids: CASTLTSRADTQYF. CDR3 sequence (DNA): TGTGCCAGCACCTTGACAAGCAGGGCAGATACGCAGTATTTT.

The chain is built from TRBV10-1 and TRBJ1-2; TRBD1 is a possible D gene (5 bases). V lost 5 bases and J lost 8, with 18 bases in between. This CDR3 has 14 amino acids. Per germline, CDR1 WNHNN and CDR2 SYGVQD (reference sequence). This CDR3 is CASSRSGAPVGYTF. The CDR3 nucleotides are TGCGCCAGCAGTCGGAGTGGGGCCCCAGTGGGCTACACCTTC.

The CDR3 sequence: CASSPGQGFAGNTIYF. CDR3 coding DNA: TGCGCCAGCAGCCCTGGACAGGGGTTCGCTGGAAACACCATATATTTT. The chain recombines TRBV5-1 with TRBJ1-3; 9 bases match TRBD1. Unmatched junction bases numbered 7, after V lost 4 bases and J lost 2 bases. Looked up from germline, CDR1 is SGHRS and CDR2 is YFSETQ. CDR3 length: 16 residues.

This chain joins TRBV2 and TRBJ1-5; D is ambiguous. The CDR3 covers 14 residues. Trimming took off 2 bases at V and 9 bases at J, with 14 bases between the two ends. Germline CDR1 is SNHLY and CDR2 is FYNNEI. CDR3 amino acids: CASSELSEQGPQHF. The CDR3 DNA is TGTGCCAGCAGTGAACTTTCGGAGCAAGGGCCCCAGCATTTT.

The chain joins TRBV3-1 (or the pseudogene TRBV3-2) to TRBJ2-6, with D perhaps matching TRBD2 (5 bases). The CDR3 runs to 17 residues. The V gene's germline CDR1 is LGHDT and CDR2 YNNKEL (reference sequence). V gave up 0 bases and J gave up 1 base, with 10 bases separating them. The CDR3 nucleotides read TGTGCCAGCAGCCAAGAGTCTCGGGGTTCTGGGGCCAACGTCCTGACTTTC. It encodes CASSQESRGSGANVLTF.